The 13 T cell receptor beta chains reported below all come from one sample, sequenced in a study of vaccination and CD4 T cells after COVID-19. Sample treatment: approximately nine-day PBMC culture with coronavirus spike peptide pools or control peptides (ViraFEST assay). Cultured CD4+ T cell DNA underwent sequencing with the Oncomine TCR Beta short-read assay. One entry per CDR3 protein, called by TCRdb with MiXCR from the PCR reads. This table holds some 20,000 distinct CDR3 sequences, 35% to 50% found once. These receptors have no known antigen. Material for sequencing was CD4+ T cells from blood, cultured in vitro. The receptors originated from a human donor who had recovered from COVID-19.

The chain has TRBV10-3 and TRBJ1-1, with 10 bases lining up with TRBD1. Per germline, CDR1 ENHRY and CDR2 SYGVKD. CDR3 length: 16 amino acids. V trimming: 3 bases; J trimming: 9 bases; junction bases outside the gene matches: 13. The DNA of the CDR3 is TGTGCCATCAGTGATGATGACAGGGGGCGGAAACGTAAAGCTTTCTTT. It yields the protein CAISDDDRGRKRKAFF.

The CDR3 region has the DNA TGTGCCAGCAGTTGGGTAGCGGGGCATGGCAATCAGCCCCAGCATTTT. Its translation: CASSWVAGHGNQPQHF. This sequence joins TRBV6-2 or TRBV6-3 and TRBJ1-5, with TRBD1 as a possible D gene (5 bases). The CDR3 spans 16 residues. V gave up 4 bases and J gave up 2 bases, with 15 bases separating them. Germline V gives CDR1 MNHEY, CDR2 SVGEGT.

The rearrangement uses TRBV7-9 and TRBJ2-3; D is tentatively TRBD1 or TRBD2 (5 bases each). This CDR3 has 15 amino acids. Germline values: CDR1 SEHNR, CDR2 FQNEAQ (reference sequence). The V end was cut by 5 bases, the J end by 0 bases, with 12 bases between. CDR3 protein: CASSPRGVSTDTQYF. In nucleotides, the CDR3 is TGTGCCAGCAGCCCCCGGGGCGTCAGCACAGATACGCAGTATTTT.

V and J are TRBV6-5 and TRBJ1-6, with unresolved D. The CDR3 extends over 16 amino acids. The V gene lost 2 bases and the J gene lost 7 bases, with 15 bases spanning the gap. Germline V gene sequence: CDR1 MNHEY, CDR2 SVGAGI. The CDR3 coding sequence is TGTGCCAGCAGTTACCTTACCGGGTCCTCAAATTCACCCCTCCACTTT. Protein sequence: CASSYLTGSSNSPLHF.

The V and J genes are TRBV2 and TRBJ1-1; D is ambiguous. Germline CDR1 and CDR2: SNHLY and FYNNEI. CDR3 size: 12 residues. Trimming removed 6 bases at V and 1 base at J, with 6 bases between. CDR3 region: CASRVPNTEAFF. The CDR3 DNA sequence: TGTGCCAGCAGGGTGCCGAACACTGAAGCTTTCTTT.

V gene TRBV28 combines with J gene TRBJ2-6; 7 bases line up with TRBD1. CDR3 length equals 16 residues. Germline V gene sequence: CDR1 MDHEN, CDR2 SYDVKM. V trimming: 8 bases; J trimming: 2 bases; junction bases outside the gene matches: 9. The CDR3: CASDFAQGTGANVLTF. Here the CDR3 DNA reads TGTGCCAGCGACTTCGCACAGGGGACTGGGGCCAACGTCCTGACTTTC.

The genes are TRBV6-1 and TRBJ1-2; 10 positions match TRBD1. The CDR3 extends over 14 amino acids. V trimming: 10 bases; J trimming: 4 bases; junction bases outside the gene matches: 9. The germline V gene has CDR1 MNHNS and CDR2 SASEGT. Here the CDR3 reads CAIQERTGGYGYTF. As DNA, the CDR3 is TGTGCCATTCAGGAGCGGACAGGGGGCTATGGCTACACCTTC.

The chain links TRBV11-3 to TRBJ2-3; 9 bases map to TRBD2. The junction had 7 bases not matched to a gene; V was cut back by 5 bases and J by 4 bases. Germline lookup yields CDR1 SGHNT and CDR2 YENEEA. CDR3 length: 15 amino acids. This CDR3 reads CASSISGSGADTQYF. For the CDR3, the DNA is TGTGCCAGCAGCATTAGCGGGAGTGGGGCAGATACGCAGTATTTT. The full variable domain, in which reference TRBV11-3 and TRBJ2-3 provide the parts outside the CDR3, is EAGVVQSPRYKIIEKKQPVAFWCNPISGHNTLYWYLQNLGQGPELLIRYENEEAVDDSQLPKDRFSAERLKGVDSTLKIQPAELGDSAVYLCASSISGSGADTQYFGPGTRLTVL.

The gene calls are TRBV21-1 and TRBJ2-7; TRBD2 is the table's D call, not checked against the DNA. TRBV21-1 is termed a pseudogene. This CDR3 spans 11 amino acids. In DNA form, the CDR3 reads TGTGCCAGCAGCAAAGCCCGGGACTCACACTTC. Amino acid sequence: CASSKARDSHF.

V usage is TRBV12-3 or TRBV12-4 and J usage is TRBJ2-7; 9 bases align to TRBD1. The CDR3 runs to 14 residues. J was trimmed by 3 bases and V by 6 bases; bases with no gene match: 6. The CDR3 sequence is CASSFRDRDYEQYF. The CDR3 DNA reads as TGTGCCAGCAGCTTCCGGGACAGGGACTACGAGCAGTACTTC.

The V and J genes are TRBV11-2 and TRBJ1-1, with TRBD1 matching over 7 bases. CDR1 is SGHAT, CDR2 FQNNGV, per germline. The ends lost 5 bases at V and 6 bases at J; junction bases unmatched: 6. CDR3 length equals 13 residues. The CDR3 nucleotides read TGTGCCAGCAGCAGGACAGGATATTCTGAAGCTTTCTTT. Its protein is CASSRTGYSEAFF.

The genes are TRBV29-1 and TRBJ1-1, with D perhaps TRBD1 (5 bases). The V end lost 4 bases, the J end lost 1 base, and 7 bases lay between the germline ends. Looked up from germline, CDR1 is SQVTM and CDR2 is ANQGSEA. The CDR3 sequence is 12 residues long. The CDR3 here is CSVVQANTEAFF. The CDR3 region has the DNA TGCAGCGTTGTACAGGCGAACACTGAAGCTTTCTTT.

The chain uses TRBV28 and TRBJ1-5, with a tentative D call TRBD1 (5 bases). This CDR3 is 15 amino acids long. The germline V gene has CDR1 MDHEN and CDR2 SYDVKM. Trimming stripped 2 bases from V and 5 bases from J, with 13 bases between. In nucleotides, the CDR3 is TGTGCCAGCAGTTTAGTCTCAGGGATGCATCAGCCCCAGCATTTT. This sequence encodes CASSLVSGMHQPQHF.